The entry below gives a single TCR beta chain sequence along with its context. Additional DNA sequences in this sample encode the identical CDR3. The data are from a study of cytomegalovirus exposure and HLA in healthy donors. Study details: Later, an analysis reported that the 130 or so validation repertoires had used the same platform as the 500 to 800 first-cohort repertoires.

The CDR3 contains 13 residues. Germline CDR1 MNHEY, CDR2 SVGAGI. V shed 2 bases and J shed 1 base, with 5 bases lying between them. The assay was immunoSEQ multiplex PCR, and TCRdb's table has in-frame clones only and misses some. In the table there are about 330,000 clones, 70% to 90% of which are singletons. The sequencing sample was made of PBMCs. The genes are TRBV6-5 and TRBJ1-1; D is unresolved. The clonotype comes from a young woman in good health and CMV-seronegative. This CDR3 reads CASSYAGNTEAFF. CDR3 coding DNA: TGTGCCAGCAGTTACGCCGGGAACACTGAAGCTTTCTTT.